This entry lists 2 T cell receptor beta chains sequenced from one sample in a study of T cell changes during pregnancy in multiple sclerosis (dated 2019 in TCRdb). Library method: the immunoSEQ multiplex PCR assay. TCRdb took this table from immuneACCESS and kept in-frame rearrangements with V and J called. Such tables lack part of the clones; where checked against another copy, unresolved V genes explain under half of the gap, and the rest is unexplained. Recorded for this sample are about 52,000 clones; 85% to 95% of them occurred a single time. Jointly, the top ten make up 0.35% to 0.45% of the sample. Sequencing used CD4+ T cells from peripheral blood mononuclear cells, obtained before pregnancy. The receptor source for this set is a female donor with multiple sclerosis, enrolled in a pregnancy study.

The chain combines TRBV5-1 with TRBJ1-5; 7 nucleotides align to TRBD1. Germline V lookup: CDR1 SGHRS, CDR2 YFSETQ. J lost 6 bases, V lost 3 bases, and 6 bases had no gene match. The CDR3 extends over 14 amino acids. The chain's CDR3 is CASSSGTVGQPQHF. CDR3 in DNA: TGCGCCAGCAGCTCAGGGACAGTTGGTCAGCCCCAGCATTTT.

In this sample, this clone turned up once. The V gene is TRBV5-1, the J gene TRBJ2-7, with 7 bases identical to TRBD2. Germline lookup yields CDR1 SGHRS and CDR2 YFSETQ. V lost 0 bases, J lost 1 base, and 4 bases stayed unmatched. This CDR3 has 15 amino acids. CDR3 region: CASSLGGGQSYEQYF. Here the CDR3 DNA reads TGCGCCAGCAGCTTGGGGGGAGGGCAATCCTACGAGCAGTACTTC.